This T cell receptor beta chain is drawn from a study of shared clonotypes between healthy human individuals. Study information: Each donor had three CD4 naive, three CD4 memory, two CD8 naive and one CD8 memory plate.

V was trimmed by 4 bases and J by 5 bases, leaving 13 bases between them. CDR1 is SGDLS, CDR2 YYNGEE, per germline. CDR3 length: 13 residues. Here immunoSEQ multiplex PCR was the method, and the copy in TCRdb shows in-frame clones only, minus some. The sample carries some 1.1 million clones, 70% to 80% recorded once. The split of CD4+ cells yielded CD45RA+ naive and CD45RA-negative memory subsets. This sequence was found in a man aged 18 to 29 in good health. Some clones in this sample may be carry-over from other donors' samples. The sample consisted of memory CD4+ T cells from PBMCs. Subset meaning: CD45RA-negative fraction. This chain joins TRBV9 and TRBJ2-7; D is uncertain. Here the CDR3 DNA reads TGTGCCAGCAGCCAGACTCCCAATCACGAGCAGTACTTC. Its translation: CASSQTPNHEQYF.